Below, 3 T cell receptor beta chains from the same sample are listed, as sequenced in a study of Ad26.COV2.S vaccination and SARS-CoV-2 variants. Treatment: 15 to 20 received Ad26.COV2.S at low or high dose, single or two shots; 5 received placebo; per-sample allocation not given. Material that was analyzed had been drawn on day 63 after the first vaccine or placebo injection. Some clones are missing from TCRdb's copy, which holds only in-frame ones; the method was immunoSEQ multiplex PCR. The sample carries about 400,000 clones, around 89% recorded once. The sequenced sample was peripheral blood, obtained in a trial of Ad26.COV2.S vaccine versus placebo. These receptors came from a person aged 18-65 years who received the Ad26.COV2.S COVID-19 vaccine or a placebo.

This clone was counted once. The J gene is TRBJ2-7, the V gene TRBV4-1; 9 bases map to TRBD2. This CDR3 comprises 13 residues. The germline V gene has CDR1 MGHRA and CDR2 YSYEKL. Trimming removed 3 bases from V and 6 bases from J; junction bases left unmatched: 3. CDR3 nucleotides: TGCGCCAGCAGCCAGCGGGGGGGCTTCGAGCAGTACTTC. Its protein product is CASSQRGGFEQYF.

The chain couples TRBV13 to TRBJ2-3; 8 positions match TRBD1. CDR1 is PRHDT, CDR2 FYEKMQ, per germline (reference sequence). V shed 1 base, J shed 3 bases, and the junction held 3 bases outside the gene matches. This CDR3 is 15 amino acids long. CDR3 coding DNA: TGTGCCAGCAGCTTAGAGACAGGGGCAACAGATACGCAGTATTTT. Its protein product is CASSLETGATDTQYF.

V usage is TRBV10-2 and J usage is TRBJ2-7; TRBD1 matches at 8 bases. This CDR3 has 13 residues. Germline CDR1 reads WSHSY; CDR2 reads SAAADI. The V segment lost 2 bases and the J segment 9 bases; nucleotides outside the gene matches: 6. Written as DNA, the CDR3 is TGCGCCAGCAGTGAGGGGGACAGGTTGCGGCAGTACTTC. Its translation is CASSEGDRLRQYF.